Listed here are 31 T cell receptor beta chains from one sample, sequenced in a study of shared clonotypes between healthy human individuals. The assay was immunoSEQ multiplex PCR, and TCRdb's table has in-frame clones only and misses some. The sample consists of 700,000 or so clones, more than 70% of them appearing once. Sequencing was done on a sample of memory CD4+ T cells sorted from blood. Subset given: CD45RA-negative fraction. The source of these receptors is a woman under 40 in good health.

J is TRBJ1-5 and V is TRBV28; D call uncertain. This CDR3 has 12 residues. Trimming left V 4 bases short and J 10 bases short, with 11 bases between. From germline, CDR1 is MDHEN and CDR2 SYDVKM. The CDR3 is CASSSGIQPQHF. The CDR3 nucleotides read TGTGCCAGCAGTTCCGGGATCCAACCCCAGCATTTT.

The chain employs TRBV27 and TRBJ1-1; D might be TRBD1 (5 bases). V was cut by 4 bases and J by 7 bases, with 13 bases left in between. The CDR3 is made up of 13 amino acids. Germline V lookup: CDR1 MNHEY, CDR2 SMNVEV (reference sequence). The CDR3 loop reads CASSYAGRGEAFF. DNA for the CDR3: TGTGCCAGCAGTTATGCGGGGCGCGGTGAAGCTTTCTTT.

The rearrangement links TRBV11-2 to TRBJ2-1, with a possible D match to TRBD2 (5 bases). Germline V lookup: CDR1 SGHAT, CDR2 FQNNGV. This CDR3 contains 16 residues. The germline V and J ends were trimmed by 3 bases and 4 bases, with 16 bases remaining between them. CDR3 in amino acids: CASSFSGTGRYNEQFF. The DNA of the CDR3 is TGTGCCAGCAGCTTTTCTGGAACGGGAAGGTACAATGAGCAGTTCTTC.

CDR3 DNA: TGTGCCAGCAGCTTTACAGGGACCCAGCCCCAGCATTTT. Its translation is CASSFTGTQPQHF. The genes are TRBV5-6 and TRBJ1-5; D possibly corresponds to TRBD1 (6 bases). This CDR3 contains 13 residues. V lost 2 bases and J 7 bases, leaving 10 bases between the germline ends. CDR1 is SGHDT and CDR2 is YYEEEE in the germline V gene.

This rearrangement joins TRBV28 to TRBJ2-3; D possibly uses TRBD1 or TRBD2 (5 bases each). CDR1 MDHEN and CDR2 SYDVKM come from the germline V gene. V lost 7 bases and J 1 base, leaving 9 bases between the germline ends. The CDR3 runs 13 residues. The CDR3 nucleotides are TGTGCCAGCAACCGGGGCCGCACAGATACGCAGTATTTT. Translating gives CASNRGRTDTQYF.

The chain has TRBV6-1 and TRBJ1-2; 8 positions match TRBD1. The CDR3 covers 15 residues. The J segment lost 8 bases and the V segment lost 0 bases, leaving 8 bases of the junction unmatched. CDR1 is MNHNS and CDR2 is SASEGT in the germline V gene. The CDR3: CASSEALQGARGYTF. Here the CDR3 DNA reads TGTGCCAGCAGTGAAGCGCTCCAGGGGGCGCGAGGCTACACCTTC.

The chain links TRBV9 to TRBJ2-7; tentative D call: TRBD2 (6 bases). Germline V gene data show CDR1 as SGDLS and CDR2 as YYNGEE. The CDR3 covers 15 residues. Trimming took 0 bases from V and 2 from J, leaving 12 bases between them. The DNA for the CDR3 is TGTGCCAGCAGCGTAGGCGGGAATATGGCCTACGAGCAGTACTTC. Residues: CASSVGGNMAYEQYF.

The chain couples TRBV5-1 to TRBJ2-7, with D tentatively TRBD1 (6 bases). CDR1 SGHRS and CDR2 YFSETQ come from the germline V gene. CDR3 size: 13 residues. V was clipped by 3 bases and J by 3 bases, with 10 bases between them. The CDR3 DNA follows: TGCGCCAGCAGCTACAGGGAAGGCTACGAGCAGTACTTC. It codes for CASSYREGYEQYF.

The chain links TRBV29-1 to TRBJ2-3, with D maybe TRBD2 (5 bases). The CDR3 consists of 12 residues. CDR1 and CDR2 (germline): SQVTM, ANQGSEA. In nucleotides, the CDR3 is TGCAGTGTGGAGCGGTACACAGATACGCAGTATTTT. It specifies CSVERYTDTQYF.

The V gene is TRBV28, the J gene TRBJ1-2; 8 nucleotides align to TRBD1. CDR1 is MDHEN, CDR2 SYDVKM, per germline. The CDR3 extends over 14 amino acids. The V and J ends lost 3 bases and 8 bases, in that order; junction bases with no gene match: 8. The CDR3 nucleotides are TGTGCCAGCAGTTTGTCTCACAGGGGGGGCGGCTACACCTTC. It codes for CASSLSHRGGGYTF.

V gene TRBV28 combines with J gene TRBJ2-3, with 10 bases identical to TRBD2. This CDR3 region has 16 residues. V was pared by 8 bases and J by 5 bases, with 13 bases of the junction left unmatched. Germline loops: CDR1 MDHEN, CDR2 SYDVKM. The CDR3 spells CASPKKSGRAVDTQYF. CDR3 in DNA: TGTGCCAGCCCGAAGAAGAGCGGGAGGGCCGTAGATACGCAGTATTTT.

The rearrangement uses TRBV5-1 and TRBJ2-5; 8 nucleotides agree with TRBD2. The length of the CDR3 is 16 residues. The V gene's germline CDR1 is SGHRS and CDR2 YFSETQ. V trimming: 1 base; J trimming: 5 bases; junction bases outside the gene matches: 10. The CDR3 protein is CASSLSGGRLGETQYF. The CDR3 DNA is TGCGCCAGCAGCTTGAGCGGCGGGAGGTTGGGTGAGACCCAGTACTTC.

A single count supports this clone. V gene TRBV11-2 combines with J gene TRBJ2-1, with TRBD2 matching over 14 bases. V lost 1 base and J lost 6; bases outside the gene matches: 8. Germline lookup yields CDR1 SGHAT and CDR2 FQNNGV. The CDR3 is made up of 18 amino acids. The DNA of the CDR3 is TGTGCCAGCAGCTTAGGCTATCTAGGGACTAGCGGGAGCAATGAGCAGTTCTTC. Translated, it gives CASSLGYLGTSGSNEQFF. The variable domain in full, with the rest retrieved from reference TRBV11-2 and TRBJ2-1, is EAGVAQSPRYKIIEKRQSVAFWCNPISGHATLYWYQQILGQGPKLLIQFQNNGVVDDSQLPKDRFSAERLKGVDSTLKIQPAKLEDSAVYLCASSLGYLGTSGSNEQFFGPGTRLTVL.

The chain combines TRBV7-2 with TRBJ1-2; D possibly corresponds to TRBD1 (5 bases). The CDR3 has 17 residues. Germline CDR1 and CDR2: SGHTA and FQGNSA. Trimming shortened V by 3 bases and J by 7 bases, and 24 bases separated the two germline ends. Here the CDR3 reads CASSLGWFWGDSAGYTF. In nucleotides, the CDR3 is TGTGCCAGCAGCTTGGGGTGGTTTTGGGGCGATTCGGCTGGCTACACCTTC.

The gene calls are TRBV5-1 and TRBJ2-1; 8 nucleotides line up with TRBD2. CDR1 SGHRS and CDR2 YFSETQ come from the germline V gene. V dropped 3 bases and J dropped 6; count of bases not matched to a gene: 2. The CDR3 consists of 13 residues. This CDR3 is CASSSGTSNEQFF. The CDR3 region has the DNA TGCGCCAGCAGCTCCGGGACTAGCAATGAGCAGTTCTTC.

The chain employs TRBV7-9 and TRBJ2-7; D could derive from TRBD1 or TRBD2 (5 bases each). Trimming took off 3 bases at V and 0 bases at J, with 6 bases between the two ends. CDR3 length: 13 residues. Germline V gene sequence: CDR1 SEHNR, CDR2 FQNEAQ (reference sequence). CDR3 bases: TGTGCCAGCAGCTTGGGGGTCTCCTACGAGCAGTACTTC. Its translation is CASSLGVSYEQYF.

The rearrangement joins TRBV7-2 to TRBJ2-2; possible D gene TRBD1, 5 bases. The V end lost 4 bases, the J end lost 0 bases, and 9 bases lay between the germline ends. Germline-derived CDR1 and CDR2 are SGHTA and FQGNSA. This CDR3 contains 15 residues. The CDR3, as DNA: TGTGCCAGCAGCTGGACAATCGCGAACACCGGGGAGCTGTTTTTT. Residues: CASSWTIANTGELFF. Drawing the rest from reference TRBV7-2 and TRBJ2-2, the complete variable domain is GAGVSQSPSNKVTEKGKDVELRCDPISGHTALYWYRQSLGQGLEFLIYFQGNSAPDKSGLPSDRFSAERTGGSVSTLTIQRTQQEDSAVYLCASSWTIANTGELFFGEGSRLTVL.

CDR3 loop: CSIDAQETQYF. CDR3 bases: TGCAGTATAGACGCGCAAGAGACCCAGTACTTC. The V call is TRBV20-1, the J call TRBJ2-5; no definite D call. This CDR3 is built from 11 residues. Germline V CDR1 and CDR2: DFQATT, SNEGSKA (reference sequence). Deletions cut 8 bases from V and 2 bases from J, with 9 bases between.

This chain joins TRBV6-5 and TRBJ2-7; 8 bases agree with TRBD2. From germline, CDR1 is MNHEY and CDR2 SVGAGI. The CDR3 covers 15 residues. With V trimmed by 4 bases and J by 3 bases, 8 bases remained unmatched. In nucleotides, the CDR3 is TGTGCCAGCAGTTCGGCCCAGCGGGGGATCTACGAGCAGTACTTC. Translated: CASSSAQRGIYEQYF.

This sequence joins TRBV28 and TRBJ2-7, with 7 positions matching TRBD1. The CDR3 has 17 amino acids. The germline V gene encodes CDR1 MDHEN and CDR2 SYDVKM. Trimming cost V 2 bases and J 6 bases; bases outside gene matches: 16. The CDR3 loop reads CASSLDRFDRVRTEQYF. CDR3 nucleotides: TGTGCCAGCAGTTTAGATCGGTTTGACAGGGTAAGGACCGAGCAGTACTTC.

This chain uses TRBV27 with TRBJ1-5, with no clear D. V was trimmed by 1 base and J by 7 bases, leaving 8 bases between them. The CDR3 consists of 13 residues. In germline, CDR1 is MNHEY, CDR2 SMNVEV (reference sequence). CDR3 residues: CASSLFRGQPQHF. In DNA, the CDR3 is TGTGCCAGCAGTTTATTTCGAGGGCAGCCCCAGCATTTT.

The chain uses TRBV19 and TRBJ2-1, with D possibly being TRBD2 (5 bases). The CDR3 has 14 residues. CDR1 is LNHDA and CDR2 is SQIVND in the germline V gene (reference sequence). V lost 3 bases to trimming and J lost 9 bases, with 15 bases between them. This CDR3 reads CASSIGGPRGEQFF. The DNA of the CDR3 is TGTGCCAGTAGTATTGGCGGCCCCCGGGGTGAGCAGTTCTTC.

The rearrangement links TRBV5-1 to TRBJ2-1; TRBD2 is a possible D gene (7 bases). This CDR3 region has 15 residues. V lost 3 bases, J lost 1 base, and 11 bases lay in between. The germline V gene encodes CDR1 SGHRS and CDR2 YFSETQ. The chain's CDR3 is CASSSQGGSYNEQFF. The CDR3, as DNA: TGCGCCAGCAGCTCACAGGGAGGGTCCTACAATGAGCAGTTCTTC.

V is TRBV19 and J is TRBJ2-4; 9 bases are shared with TRBD1. Germline CDR1 is LNHDA and CDR2 is SQIVND (reference sequence). Losses at the gene ends were 3 bases for V and 3 bases for J; bases not matched to a gene: 3. This CDR3 comprises 15 residues. The CDR3 DNA sequence: TGTGCCAGTAGTATGAGACAGGGGGACAAAAACATTCAGTACTTC. This translates into CASSMRQGDKNIQYF.

For this clone: Since a far larger clone is one base different, this is likely a read error. Other DNA sequences in this sample translate to the same CDR3. The V gene is TRBV9, the J gene TRBJ1-3; D is ambiguous. CDR3 length: 13 residues. V lost 5 bases, J lost 0 bases, and 6 bases lay in between. The V gene's germline CDR1 is SGDLS and CDR2 YYNGEE. The CDR3 sequence is CASSDNSGNTIYF. The CDR3 DNA reads TGTGCCAGCAGTGACAACTCTGGAAACACCATATATTTT.

V gene TRBV2 combines with J gene TRBJ2-7, with 9 bases fitting TRBD1. This CDR3 region has 16 residues. Germline lookup yields CDR1 SNHLY and CDR2 FYNNEI. V shed 6 bases and J 2 bases; nucleotides not matched to a gene: 11. CDR3 sequence (DNA): TGTGCCAGCAGGAGGGAGAGGACAGGGGTAACCTACGAGCAGTACTTC. This translates into CASRRERTGVTYEQYF.

This rearrangement joins TRBV6-1 to TRBJ2-3; a weak D match, TRBD1 (5 bases). From germline, CDR1 is MNHNS and CDR2 SASEGT. V was clipped by 4 bases and J by 4 bases, with 9 bases between them. This CDR3 spans 13 amino acids. The CDR3 spells CASSVGRADTQYF. The CDR3 DNA reads TGTGCCAGCAGTGTGGGCAGGGCAGATACGCAGTATTTT.

The chain links TRBV18 to TRBJ2-5, with D perhaps TRBD1 (5 bases). CDR1 and CDR2 (germline): KGHSH, LQKENI. The CDR3 totals 13 residues. With 3 bases removed from V and 7 bases from J, the gap between germline ends came to 12 bases. The CDR3 spells CASSPNQGGTQYF. Here the CDR3 DNA reads TGTGCCAGCTCACCGAACCAGGGTGGGACCCAGTACTTC.

This rearrangement joins TRBV28 to TRBJ2-7, with 10 bases aligning to TRBD2. The length of the CDR3 is 14 residues. From germline, CDR1 is MDHEN and CDR2 SYDVKM. The V gene end was trimmed by 9 bases and the J gene end by 3 bases; junction bases not matched to a gene: 8. The DNA of the CDR3 is TGTGCCAGTACCTCTAGCGGGAGAATCTACGAGCAGTACTTC. Protein sequence: CASTSSGRIYEQYF.

The V call is TRBV2, the J call TRBJ2-3; the D call may be TRBD1 or TRBD2 (5 bases each). CDR1 and CDR2 from the germline V gene are SNHLY and FYNNEI. The CDR3 length is 11 residues. V dropped 6 bases and J dropped 7 bases, with 8 bases sitting between them. This chain's CDR3 is CASSGANTQYF. The CDR3 bases are TGTGCCAGCAGCGGGGCGAATACGCAGTATTTT.

About this clone: A much larger clone sits a single nucleotide away, making a read error possible. Other DNA sequences in this sample translate to the same CDR3. The rearrangement joins TRBV28 to TRBJ2-1, with no clear D. Trimming shortened V by 4 bases and J by 5 bases, and 3 bases separated the two germline ends. The CDR3 has 11 residues. CDR1 and CDR2 from the germline V gene are MDHEN and SYDVKM. The CDR3 DNA reads as TGTGCCAGCAGTTCCGACAATGAGCAGTTCTTC. Residues: CASSSDNEQFF.